The sequence of this T cell receptor beta chain was determined in a study of human CD8 memory T cell subsets. UMI-labeled 5' RACE was used, and it produced the TCR beta libraries. For each CDR3 protein, TCRdb gives one entry from its re-call of the 5' RACE reads, without DNA. In total, the table holds 9,500 to 15,000 distinct CDR3 sequences. The CDR3 runs 15 residues. Per the germline V gene, CDR1 is DFQATT and CDR2 is SNEGSKA (reference sequence). The source of the PBMC was buffy coats of healthy donors. This sequence originates from a human donor in good health. Sequenced material: CD8+ T cells from PBMCs. The gene calls are TRBV20-1 and TRBJ2-7; TCRdb lists TRBD2, though no DNA is available to test this call. The chain's CDR3 is CSARDLSSGREEQYF.